Listed here are 10 T cell receptor beta chains from one sample, sequenced in a study. From the RT-PCR reads, TCRdb called clonotypes with MiXCR, one entry per CDR3 protein. The sample consists of around 700,000 distinct CDR3 sequences, about 14% of them appearing once. What was sequenced was memory CD4+ T cells from blood. The receptors here all came from a female donor in good health, serving as a healthy control.

This clonotype has only a few counts. Germline is not matched at one junction end, which may reflect a read error. This sequence joins TRBV10-3 and TRBJ1-6, with TRBD1 identical over 9 bases. CDR1 is ENHRY and CDR2 is SYGVKD in the germline V gene. There are 14 residues in the CDR3. This CDR3 reads CAISRPGQGTPLHF. As DNA, the CDR3 is TGTGCCATCAGTAGGCCGGGACAGGGTACACCTCTCCACTTT.

This clonotype occurred many times. The chain couples TRBV12-3 or TRBV12-4 to TRBJ1-5; D might be TRBD1 (5 bases). Trimming stripped 5 bases from V and 0 bases from J, with 11 bases between. The CDR3 extends over 15 amino acids. CDR3 residues: CASSPAGISNQPQHF. The CDR3 coding sequence is TGTGCCAGCAGTCCCGCAGGGATTAGCAATCAGCCCCAGCATTTT.

This clonotype was observed many times. The chain couples TRBV20-1 to TRBJ1-1; 7 nucleotides agree with TRBD1. Per germline, CDR1 DFQATT and CDR2 SNEGSKA (reference sequence). Germline trimming cut 3 bases from V and 4 bases from J; bases unmatched to any gene: 5. The CDR3 runs to 13 residues. The CDR3: CSARTGTITEAFF. DNA for the CDR3: TGCAGTGCTAGGACAGGGACCATCACTGAAGCTTTCTTT.

This clonotype was seen ten or more times. The chain has TRBV20-1 and TRBJ2-7; D unclear. Trimming took off 3 bases at V and 6 bases at J, with 12 bases between the two ends. The CDR3 is made up of 12 amino acids. The germline CDR1 and CDR2 sequences are DFQATT and SNEGSKA (reference sequence). The CDR3 coding sequence is TGCAGTGCTAGTCCGGCAGGATCCGAGCAGTACTTC. Translated: CSASPAGSEQYF.

The V call is TRBV3-1, the J call TRBJ2-3; 9 nucleotides line up with TRBD2. CDR1 and CDR2 (germline): LGHDT, YNNKEL (reference sequence). V was clipped by 4 bases and J by 3 bases; unmatched bases: 8. CDR3 length: 16 residues. The DNA for the CDR3 is TGTGCCAGCAGCCCCGGACTAGCGCAACAGACAGATACGCAGTATTTT. Translating gives CASSPGLAQQTDTQYF.

This clonotype occurred a few times. CDR3 nucleotide sequence: TGCAGTGCTAGAAAGGTGGCTGGGGCCAACGTCCTGACTTTC. Translated, it gives CSARKVAGANVLTF. The chain is built from TRBV20-1 and TRBJ2-6; D ambiguous. The CDR3 loop spans 14 amino acids. The germline CDR1 and CDR2 sequences are DFQATT and SNEGSKA (reference sequence). V lost 2 bases, J lost 2 bases, and 7 bases lay in between.

V is TRBV28 and J is TRBJ1-4; D not resolved. In germline, CDR1 is MDHEN, CDR2 SYDVKM. The CDR3 has 15 amino acids. The V gene lost 5 bases and the J gene lost 0 bases, with 10 bases spanning the gap. The CDR3, as DNA: TGTGCCAGCAGTCCCCTTTTTGCAACTAATGAAAAACTGTTTTTT. Protein product: CASSPLFATNEKLFF.

This clonotype was found many times. The chain employs TRBV12-3 or TRBV12-4 and TRBJ2-7; unclear D gene. Trimming stripped 0 bases from V and 2 bases from J, with 2 bases between. The CDR3 spans 12 residues. CDR3 region: CASSLAPYEQYF. DNA for the CDR3: TGTGCCAGCAGTTTAGCCCCCTACGAGCAGTACTTC.

The CDR3 coding sequence is TGCGCCAGCAGGCGGCCGGGTTCGAAGAATGAAAAACTGTTTTTT. It is translated as CASRRPGSKNEKLFF. The chain recombines TRBV5-1 with TRBJ1-4; D remains ambiguous. V gave up 5 bases and J gave up 5 bases, with 16 bases separating them. CDR3 length: 15 amino acids. CDR1 is SGHRS and CDR2 is YFSETQ in the germline V gene. Full variable domain (remainder filled in from reference TRBV5-1 and TRBJ1-4): KAGVTQTPRYLIKTRGQQVTLSCSPISGHRSVSWYQQTPGQGLQFLFEYFSETQRNKGNFPGRFSGRQFSNSRSEMNVSTLELGDSALYLCASRRPGSKNEKLFFGSGTQLSVL.

This clonotype occurred a few times. This sequence joins TRBV18 and TRBJ1-6; D is ambiguous. This CDR3 spans 15 amino acids. From germline, CDR1 is KGHSH and CDR2 LQKENI. Trimming left V 4 bases short and J 6 bases short, with 13 bases between. The CDR3 sequence is CASSQEQHRNSPLHF. The CDR3, as DNA: TGTGCCAGCTCACAAGAACAGCACCGTAATTCACCCCTCCACTTT.